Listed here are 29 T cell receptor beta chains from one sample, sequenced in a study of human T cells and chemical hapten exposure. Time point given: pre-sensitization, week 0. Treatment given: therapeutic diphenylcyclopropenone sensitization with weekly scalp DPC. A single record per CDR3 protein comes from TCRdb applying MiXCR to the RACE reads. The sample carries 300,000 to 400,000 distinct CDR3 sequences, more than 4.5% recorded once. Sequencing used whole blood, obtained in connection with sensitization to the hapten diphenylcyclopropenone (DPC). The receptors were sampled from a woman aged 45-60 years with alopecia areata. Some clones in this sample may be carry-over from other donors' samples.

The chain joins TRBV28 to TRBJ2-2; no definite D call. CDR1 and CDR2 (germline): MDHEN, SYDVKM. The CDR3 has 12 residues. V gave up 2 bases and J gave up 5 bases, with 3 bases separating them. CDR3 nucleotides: TGTGCCAGCAGTTTAAAGACCGGGGAGCTGTTTTTT. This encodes CASSLKTGELFF.

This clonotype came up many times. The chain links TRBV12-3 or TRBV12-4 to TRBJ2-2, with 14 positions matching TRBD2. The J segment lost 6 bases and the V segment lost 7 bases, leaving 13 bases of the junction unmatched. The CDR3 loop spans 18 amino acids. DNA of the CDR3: TGTGCCAGCACCGTGACTAGCGGGAGGGCCTTAAAAGCCGGGGAGCTGTTTTTT. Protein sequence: CASTVTSGRALKAGELFF.

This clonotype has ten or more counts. The chain's CDR3 is CSALGPEAFF. The DNA of the CDR3 is TGCAGCGCTCTGGGGCCTGAAGCTTTCTTT. The V call is TRBV29-1, the J call TRBJ1-1, with a weak D call TRBD1 (5 bases). Germline V CDR1 and CDR2: SQVTM, ANQGSEA. V was cut by 7 bases and J by 6 bases, with 9 bases left in between. The length of the CDR3 is 10 residues.

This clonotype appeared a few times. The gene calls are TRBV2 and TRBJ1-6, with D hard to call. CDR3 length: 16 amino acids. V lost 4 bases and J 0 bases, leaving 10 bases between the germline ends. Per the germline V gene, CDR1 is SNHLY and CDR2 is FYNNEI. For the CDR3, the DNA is TGTGCCAGCAGTGGGGGTCGGGGCTCCTATAATTCACCCCTCCACTTT. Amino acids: CASSGGRGSYNSPLHF.

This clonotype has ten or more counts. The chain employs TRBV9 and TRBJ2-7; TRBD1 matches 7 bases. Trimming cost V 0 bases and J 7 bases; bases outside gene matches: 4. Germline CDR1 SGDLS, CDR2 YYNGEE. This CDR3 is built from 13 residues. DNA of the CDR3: TGTGCCAGCAGCGTAGAGGGGGCCAGAGAGCAGTACTTC. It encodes CASSVEGAREQYF.

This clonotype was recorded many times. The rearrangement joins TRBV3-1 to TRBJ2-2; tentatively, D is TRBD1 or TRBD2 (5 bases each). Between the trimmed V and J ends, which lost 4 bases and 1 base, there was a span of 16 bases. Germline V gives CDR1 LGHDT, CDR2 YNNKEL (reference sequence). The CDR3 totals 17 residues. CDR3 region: CASSLNWGRWNTGELFF. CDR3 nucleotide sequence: TGTGCCAGCAGCCTGAACTGGGGACGGTGGAACACCGGGGAGCTGTTTTTT.

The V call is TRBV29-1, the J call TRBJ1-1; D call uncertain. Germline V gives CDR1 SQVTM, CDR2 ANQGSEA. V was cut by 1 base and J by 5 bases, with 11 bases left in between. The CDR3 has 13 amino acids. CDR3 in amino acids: CSVEGLLGTEAFF. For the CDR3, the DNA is TGCAGCGTTGAAGGACTCTTAGGGACTGAAGCTTTCTTT.

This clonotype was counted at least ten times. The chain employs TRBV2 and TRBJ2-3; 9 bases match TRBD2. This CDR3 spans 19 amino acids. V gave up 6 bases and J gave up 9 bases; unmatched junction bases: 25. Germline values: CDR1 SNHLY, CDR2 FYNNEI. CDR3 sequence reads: CASRSAGGHFQHSPGTQYF. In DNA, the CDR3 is TGTGCCAGCAGATCAGCGGGGGGCCACTTTCAGCATTCGCCCGGAACGCAGTATTTT.

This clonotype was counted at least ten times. The CDR3 spells CASSARDSSYNEQFF. DNA of the CDR3: TGTGCCAGCAGCGCCCGGGACTCCTCCTACAATGAGCAGTTCTTC. The chain joins TRBV7-6 to TRBJ2-1, with D possibly matching TRBD2 (6 bases). In germline, CDR1 is SGHVS, CDR2 FNYEAQ. V was clipped by 5 bases and J by 0 bases, with 11 bases between them. The CDR3 is 15 residues long. The entire variable domain, with the rest obtained from reference TRBV7-6 and TRBJ2-1, is as follows: GAGVSQSPRYKVTKRGQDVALRCDPISGHVSLYWYRQALGQGPEFLTYFNYEAQQDKSGLPNDRFSAERPEGSISTLTIQRTEQRDSAMYRCASSARDSSYNEQFFGPGTRLTVL.

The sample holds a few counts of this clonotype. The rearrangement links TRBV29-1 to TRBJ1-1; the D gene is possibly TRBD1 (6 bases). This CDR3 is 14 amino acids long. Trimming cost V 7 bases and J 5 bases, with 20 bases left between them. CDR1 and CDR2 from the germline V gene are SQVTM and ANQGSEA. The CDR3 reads CSAQEGGAGTEAFF. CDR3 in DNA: TGCAGCGCCCAAGAGGGGGGGGCTGGAACTGAAGCTTTCTTT.

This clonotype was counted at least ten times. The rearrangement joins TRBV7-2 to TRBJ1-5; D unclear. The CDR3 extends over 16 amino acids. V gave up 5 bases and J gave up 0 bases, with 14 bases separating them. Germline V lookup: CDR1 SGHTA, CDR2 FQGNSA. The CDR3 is CASSGKAEDSNQPQHF. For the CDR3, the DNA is TGTGCCAGCAGCGGTAAGGCAGAAGATAGCAATCAGCCCCAGCATTTT.

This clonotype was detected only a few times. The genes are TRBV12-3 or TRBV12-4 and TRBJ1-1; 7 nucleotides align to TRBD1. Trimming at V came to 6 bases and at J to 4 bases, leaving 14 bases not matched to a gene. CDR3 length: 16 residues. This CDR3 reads CASSLDRAEISTEAFF. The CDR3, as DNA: TGTGCCAGCAGCCTCGACAGGGCGGAAATTAGCACTGAAGCTTTCTTT.

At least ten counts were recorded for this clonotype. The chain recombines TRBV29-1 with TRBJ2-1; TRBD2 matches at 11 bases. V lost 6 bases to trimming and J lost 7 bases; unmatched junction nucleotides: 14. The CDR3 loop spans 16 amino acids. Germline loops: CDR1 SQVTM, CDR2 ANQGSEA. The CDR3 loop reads CSVQGLAGGLRNEQFF. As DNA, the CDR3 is TGCAGCGTCCAAGGGCTAGCGGGAGGTCTAAGGAATGAGCAGTTCTTC.

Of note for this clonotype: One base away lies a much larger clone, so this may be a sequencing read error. The CDR3 region is CASSHNRDLRSTYF. The CDR3 nucleotides are TGTGCCAGCAGCCACAACAGGGACCTCCGGAGTACCTACTTC. The V gene is TRBV13, the J gene TRBJ2-7; D perhaps matches TRBD1 (6 bases). The CDR3 is 14 residues long. Germline V gives CDR1 PRHDT, CDR2 FYEKMQ (reference sequence). The V end was cut by 5 bases, the J end by 13 bases, with 24 bases between.

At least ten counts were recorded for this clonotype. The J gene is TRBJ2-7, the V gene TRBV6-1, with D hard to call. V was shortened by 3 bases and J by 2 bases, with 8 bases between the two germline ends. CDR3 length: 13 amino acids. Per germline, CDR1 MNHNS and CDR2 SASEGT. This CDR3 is CASSEGPAYEQYF. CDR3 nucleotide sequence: TGTGCCAGCAGTGAGGGCCCAGCCTACGAGCAGTACTTC.

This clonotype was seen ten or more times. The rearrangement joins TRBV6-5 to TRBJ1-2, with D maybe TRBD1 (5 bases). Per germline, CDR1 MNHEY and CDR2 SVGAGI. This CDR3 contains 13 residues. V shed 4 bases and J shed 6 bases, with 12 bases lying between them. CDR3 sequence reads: CASSWDGADGYTF. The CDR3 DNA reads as TGTGCCAGCAGTTGGGACGGGGCGGATGGCTACACCTTC.

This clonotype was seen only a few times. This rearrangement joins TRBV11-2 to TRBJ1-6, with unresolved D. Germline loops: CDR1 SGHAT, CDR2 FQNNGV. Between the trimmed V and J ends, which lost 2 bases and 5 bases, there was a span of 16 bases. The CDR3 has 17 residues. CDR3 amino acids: CASSLRALLGNNSPLHF. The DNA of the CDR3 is TGTGCCAGCAGCTTACGAGCCCTCCTAGGAAATAATTCACCCCTCCACTTT.

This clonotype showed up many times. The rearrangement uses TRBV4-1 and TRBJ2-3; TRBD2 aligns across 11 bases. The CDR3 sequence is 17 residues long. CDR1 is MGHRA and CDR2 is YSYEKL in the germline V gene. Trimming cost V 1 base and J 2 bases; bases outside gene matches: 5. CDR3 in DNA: TGCGCCAGCAGCCAAGCTGGGACTAGCGGAGACACAGATACGCAGTATTTT. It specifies CASSQAGTSGDTDTQYF.

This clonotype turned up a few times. The DNA of the CDR3 is TGCAGTGCTCGTAAAGGGGATAACAATCAGCCCCAGCATTTT. Translated, it gives CSARKGDNNQPQHF. This chain links TRBV20-1 with TRBJ1-5; perhaps TRBD1 as D (5 bases). Germline V gene sequence: CDR1 DFQATT, CDR2 SNEGSKA (reference sequence). The V gene lost 5 bases and the J gene lost 3 bases, with 14 bases spanning the gap. The CDR3 has 14 residues.

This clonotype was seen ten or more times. The CDR3 here is CSAKDVNYGYTF. The CDR3 DNA is TGCAGCGCCAAGGACGTTAACTATGGCTACACCTTC. The chain couples TRBV29-1 to TRBJ1-2; D gene unclear. The CDR3 covers 12 residues. Germline CDR1 and CDR2: SQVTM and ANQGSEA. V lost 7 bases, J lost 1 base, and 10 bases lay in between.

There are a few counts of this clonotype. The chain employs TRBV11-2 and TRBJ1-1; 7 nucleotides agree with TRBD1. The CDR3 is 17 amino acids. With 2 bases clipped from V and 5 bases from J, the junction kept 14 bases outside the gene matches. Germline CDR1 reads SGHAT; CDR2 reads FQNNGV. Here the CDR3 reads CASSLKTHRDRKTEAFF. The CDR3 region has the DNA TGTGCCAGCAGCTTAAAGACTCATCGGGACAGAAAAACTGAAGCTTTCTTT.

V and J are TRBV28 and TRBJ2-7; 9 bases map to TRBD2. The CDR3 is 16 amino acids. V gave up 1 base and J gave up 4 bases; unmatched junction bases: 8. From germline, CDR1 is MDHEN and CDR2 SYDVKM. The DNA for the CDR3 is TGTGCCAGCAGTTTATTTCGTAGCGGGAGTGGGTACGAGCAGTACTTC. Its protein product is CASSLFRSGSGYEQYF.

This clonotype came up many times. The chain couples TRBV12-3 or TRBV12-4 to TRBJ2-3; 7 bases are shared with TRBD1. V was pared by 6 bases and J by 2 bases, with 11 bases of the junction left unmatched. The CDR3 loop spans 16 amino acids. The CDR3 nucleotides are TGTGCCAGCAGCCTTCAACCGGGACAGCACACAGATACGCAGTATTTT. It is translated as CASSLQPGQHTDTQYF.

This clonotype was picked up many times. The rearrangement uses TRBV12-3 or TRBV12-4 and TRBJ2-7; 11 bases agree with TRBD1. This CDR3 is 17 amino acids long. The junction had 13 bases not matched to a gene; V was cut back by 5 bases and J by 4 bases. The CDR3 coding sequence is TGTGCCAGCAGTCCAATCATACCGGGACAGGGGGTATACGAGCAGTACTTC. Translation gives CASSPIIPGQGVYEQYF.

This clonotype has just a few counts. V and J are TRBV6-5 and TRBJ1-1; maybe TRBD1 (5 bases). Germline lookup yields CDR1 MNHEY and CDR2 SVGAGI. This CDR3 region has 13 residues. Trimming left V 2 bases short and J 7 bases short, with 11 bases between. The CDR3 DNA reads TGTGCCAGCAGTTACAATTGGGGGATTGAAGCTTTCTTT. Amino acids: CASSYNWGIEAFF.

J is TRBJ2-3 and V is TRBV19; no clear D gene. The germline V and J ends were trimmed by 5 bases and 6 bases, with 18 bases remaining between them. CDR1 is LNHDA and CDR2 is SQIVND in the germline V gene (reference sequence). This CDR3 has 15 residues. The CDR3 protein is CASSPRVLLGDTQYF. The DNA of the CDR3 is TGTGCCAGTAGTCCCCGGGTCCTCCTGGGGGATACGCAGTATTTT.

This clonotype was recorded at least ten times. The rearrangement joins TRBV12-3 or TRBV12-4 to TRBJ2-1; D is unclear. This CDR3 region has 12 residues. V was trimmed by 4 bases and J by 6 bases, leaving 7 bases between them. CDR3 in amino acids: CASSSLGNEQFF. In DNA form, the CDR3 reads TGTGCCAGCAGTTCCCTAGGCAATGAGCAGTTCTTC.

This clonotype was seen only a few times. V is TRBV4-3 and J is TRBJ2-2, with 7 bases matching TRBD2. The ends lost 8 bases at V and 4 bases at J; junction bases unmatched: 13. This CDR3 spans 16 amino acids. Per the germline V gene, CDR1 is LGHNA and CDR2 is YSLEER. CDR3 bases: TGCGCCAGCGCACGGGGGGTGGAACTGGCCACCGGGGAGCTGTTTTTT. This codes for CASARGVELATGELFF.

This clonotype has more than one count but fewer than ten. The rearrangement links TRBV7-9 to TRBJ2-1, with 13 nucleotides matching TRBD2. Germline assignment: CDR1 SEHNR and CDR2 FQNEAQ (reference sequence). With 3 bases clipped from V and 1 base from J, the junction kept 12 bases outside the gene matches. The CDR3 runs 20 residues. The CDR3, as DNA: TGTGCCAGCAGCTTCAGCATTCGGACTAGCGGGGGCAGGTCCTACAATGAGCAGTTCTTC. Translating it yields CASSFSIRTSGGRSYNEQFF.